The 24 T cell receptor beta chains given below trace back to one sample, sequenced in a study of blood T cells in healthy people across ages (dated by TCRdb to about 2015). Libraries were built with 5' RACE. The second PCR ran for roughly 7 to 11 cycles and used a J-beta primer mix along with a sample-barcoded 5' primer. TCRdb took the public reads, trimmed them with fastp at Q25, ran MiXCR for clone calling and kept in-frame beta chains. Entries that share a CDR3 protein sequence are merged under the most common genes and DNA. Recorded for this sample are around 1,900,000 distinct CDR3 sequences; about two fifths of them occurred a single time. The ten biggest clones cover about 21% of the sample. The sequencing input was blood. The receptor set was obtained from a human donor in good health.

The chain joins TRBV4-3 to TRBJ1-2; D is unresolved. The V and J ends lost 1 base and 9 bases respectively, with 15 bases between them. CDR3 size: 14 residues. Germline lookup yields CDR1 LGHNA and CDR2 YSLEER. The CDR3 nucleotides read TGCGCCAGCAGCCAAGGACAAATTGATGGAAGCTACACCTTC. Its translation: CASSQGQIDGSYTF.

The sample holds a few counts of this clonotype. The chain carries TRBV12-3 or TRBV12-4 and TRBJ1-1; D call uncertain. V was clipped by 2 bases and J by 6 bases, with 16 bases between them. The CDR3 runs 15 residues. CDR3 coding DNA: TGTGCCAGCAGTTTATACCCCGGCGGCGTCTCTGAAGCTTTCTTT. This sequence encodes CASSLYPGGVSEAFF.

The rearrangement links TRBV12-3 or TRBV12-4 to TRBJ2-3; 7 bases match TRBD2. Trimming removed 4 bases from V and 4 bases from J; junction bases left unmatched: 5. CDR3 length: 14 residues. CDR3 in amino acids: CASSYPTSSDTQYF. The CDR3 bases are TGTGCCAGCAGTTATCCGACTAGCTCAGATACGCAGTATTTT.

As for this clonotype: It is unclear where the CDR3 begins or ends on the DNA, so no DNA is shown, and the CDR3 is as TCRdb lists it. The chain combines TRBV20-1 with TRBJ1-2. Both ends counted, the CDR3 spans 12 residues. Germline-derived CDR1 and CDR2 are DFQATT and SNEGSKA (reference sequence). CDR3 in amino acids: CSVTADNYGCTF.

This chain uses TRBV29-1 with TRBJ1-1; D is uncertain. CDR3 size: 11 residues. Germline V CDR1 and CDR2: SQVTM, ANQGSEA. V was trimmed by 2 bases and J by 1 base, leaving 2 bases between them. The CDR3 sequence is CSVEQNTEAFF. Here the CDR3 DNA reads TGCAGCGTTGAACAGAACACTGAAGCTTTCTTT.

V and J are TRBV9 and TRBJ1-2; D is unclear. This CDR3 is built from 10 residues. The V gene's germline CDR1 is SGDLS and CDR2 YYNGEE. Trimming pared 7 bases from V and 6 bases from J, leaving 7 bases between. The CDR3 is CASVRHGYTF. DNA of the CDR3: TGTGCCAGCGTTCGGCATGGCTACACCTTC.

The genes are TRBV10-3 and TRBJ1-2; 9 bases are shared with TRBD1. Germline V gene data show CDR1 as ENHRY and CDR2 as SYGVKD. J lost 5 bases, V lost 4 bases, and 2 bases had no gene match. The CDR3 covers 13 residues. The CDR3 nucleotides read TGTGCCATCAGTGGGGACAGGGTATATGGCTACACCTTC. It specifies CAISGDRVYGYTF.

The J gene is TRBJ2-7, the V gene TRBV29-1, with 10 bases aligning to TRBD2. The end of the DNA is better explained by TRBJ2-5, so the J call may be wrong. Per germline, CDR1 SQVTM and CDR2 ANQGSEA. The CDR3 runs 13 residues. CDR3 region: CSVELAGEETQYF. The CDR3 DNA follows: TGCAGCGTTGAACTAGCGGGGGAGGAGACCCAGTACTTC.

This clonotype appeared a few times. The chain links TRBV20-1 to TRBJ2-7; D may be TRBD1 or TRBD2 (7 bases each). The CDR3 runs to 14 residues. The V and J ends lost 3 bases and 3 bases respectively, with 15 bases between them. The germline gives CDR1 DFQATT, CDR2 SNEGSKA (reference sequence). The CDR3, as DNA: TGCAGTGCTAGTCGGGGCAGGGGGGGCTACGAGCAGTACTTC. Protein product: CSASRGRGGYEQYF.

The chain recombines TRBV12-3 or TRBV12-4 with TRBJ2-7; no clear D gene. The germline V and J ends were trimmed by 5 bases and 4 bases, with 18 bases remaining between them. The CDR3 extends over 15 amino acids. CDR3: CASSPGWAALYEQYF. The CDR3 DNA follows: TGTGCCAGCAGTCCGGGTTGGGCAGCCTTATACGAGCAGTACTTC.

The rearrangement uses TRBV5-6 and TRBJ1-1; D unclear. V was trimmed by 5 bases and J by 4 bases, leaving 18 bases between them. The length of the CDR3 is 15 residues. The V gene's germline CDR1 is SGHDT and CDR2 YYEEEE. CDR3 in amino acids: CASRGVVGLGTEAFF. The CDR3 nucleotides read TGTGCCAGCAGGGGCGTCGTGGGATTAGGCACTGAAGCTTTCTTT.

The CDR3 DNA sequence: TGCAGTGCTAGAGATCAACCCAGGAATGAGCAGTTCTTC. Protein product: CSARDQPRNEQFF. This sequence joins TRBV20-1 and TRBJ2-1; D remains ambiguous. The CDR3 is 13 amino acids. Between the trimmed V and J ends, which lost 0 bases and 7 bases, there was a span of 10 bases. Per germline, CDR1 DFQATT and CDR2 SNEGSKA (reference sequence).

This rearrangement joins TRBV19 to TRBJ1-2; 8 nucleotides line up with TRBD1. Trimming took 9 bases from V and 3 from J; bases not matched to a gene: 6. CDR1 is LNHDA, CDR2 SQIVND, per germline (reference sequence). CDR3 length: 13 amino acids. As DNA, the CDR3 is TGTGCCAGCGACAGGGGCCCAGACTATGGCTACACCTTC. As protein: CASDRGPDYGYTF.

This clonotype was picked up a small number of times. This chain's CDR3 is CASSGSGTASTDTQYF. The CDR3 coding sequence is TGTGCCAGTAGCGGTTCAGGGACAGCCAGCACAGATACGCAGTATTTT. The gene calls are TRBV2 and TRBJ2-3; a weak D match, TRBD1 (7 bases). Germline V gene data show CDR1 as SNHLY and CDR2 as FYNNEI. The CDR3 runs to 16 residues. Trimming shortened V by 9 bases and J by 0 bases, and 19 bases separated the two germline ends.

This clonotype was seen a few times. This rearrangement joins TRBV29-1 to TRBJ1-2, with 7 bases matching TRBD1. V lost 3 bases and J lost 5; bases outside the gene matches: 6. CDR1 SQVTM and CDR2 ANQGSEA come from the germline V gene. The CDR3 contains 13 residues. The chain's CDR3 is CSVDQGRGYGYTF. The CDR3 DNA is TGCAGCGTTGATCAAGGCAGGGGGTATGGCTACACCTTC. Full variable domain (outside the CDR3, taken from reference TRBV29-1 and TRBJ1-2): SAVISQKPSRDICQRGTSLTIQCQVDSQVTMMFWYRQQPGQSLTLIATANQGSEATYESGFVIDKFPISRPNLTFSTLTVSNMSPEDSSIYLCSVDQGRGYGYTFGSGTRLTVV.

The genes are TRBV28 and TRBJ1-2, with D perhaps matching TRBD1 (6 bases). This CDR3 contains 12 residues. The germline gives CDR1 MDHEN, CDR2 SYDVKM. V was clipped by 6 bases and J by 4 bases, with 9 bases between them. CDR3: CASRDSAYGYTF. Written as DNA, the CDR3 is TGTGCCAGCAGGGACAGTGCCTATGGCTACACCTTC.

CDR3: CASSYSIRRSGGVMDEQYF. The DNA of the CDR3 is TGTGCCAGCAGTTACTCGATAAGGCGTAGCGGGGGAGTTATGGACGAGCAGTACTTC. This chain connects TRBV6-2 or TRBV6-3 to TRBJ2-7; 9 bases match TRBD2. This CDR3 comprises 19 residues. V dropped 0 bases and J dropped 5; count of bases not matched to a gene: 17. Germline CDR1 is MNHEY and CDR2 is SVGEGT.

The genes are TRBV12-3 or TRBV12-4 and TRBJ2-7; maybe TRBD1 (6 bases). The CDR3 is made up of 16 amino acids. The V end was cut by 5 bases, the J end by 0 bases, with 17 bases between. CDR3: CASSNRDKSLSYEQYF. CDR3 nucleotide sequence: TGTGCCAGCAGTAACCGGGACAAGTCCCTCTCCTACGAGCAGTACTTC.

As regards this clonotype: Mismatch with germline at one junction end may stem from a read error. The chain has TRBV12-3 or TRBV12-4 and TRBJ1-6; D uncertain. This CDR3 region has 13 residues. The CDR3: CASGLSTRSPLHF. CDR3 sequence (DNA): TGTGCCAGCGGTTTATCCACCCGCTCACCCCTCCACTTT.

The chain is built from TRBV10-3 and TRBJ2-5, with 8 nucleotides matching TRBD2. Germline CDR1 is ENHRY and CDR2 is SYGVKD. The length of the CDR3 is 14 residues. The trim removed 4 bases at V and 3 bases at J, leaving 4 bases unmatched. The CDR3 spells CAISGSGVEETQYF. The CDR3, as DNA: TGTGCCATCAGTGGTAGCGGGGTGGAAGAGACCCAGTACTTC.

On this clonotype itself: A much larger clonotype is one base distant, so this may be a read error. The chain couples TRBV7-6 to TRBJ2-7, with TRBD2 as a possible D gene (5 bases). There are 16 residues in the CDR3. Per germline, CDR1 SGHVS and CDR2 FNYEAQ. CDR3 sequence: CASSLWPPGLSYERYF. Here the CDR3 DNA reads TGTGCCAGCAGCTTATGGCCCCCCGGACTTTCCTACGAGCGGTACTTC.

The chain employs TRBV12-3 or TRBV12-4 and TRBJ2-5, with D hard to call. There are 15 residues in the CDR3. Trimming took off 3 bases at V and 5 bases at J, with 16 bases between the two ends. This CDR3 reads CASSLVFGGAETQYF. For the CDR3, the DNA is TGTGCCAGCAGTTTGGTTTTTGGCGGCGCCGAGACCCAGTACTTC.

The rearrangement uses TRBV4-3 and TRBJ1-1; 9 bases fit TRBD1. The CDR3 is 15 residues long. V was pared by 2 bases and J by 5 bases, with 6 bases of the junction left unmatched. Germline CDR1 and CDR2: LGHNA and YSLEER. The CDR3 region is CASSQPGQGRTEAFF. The CDR3 DNA sequence: TGCGCCAGCAGCCAACCGGGACAGGGACGAACTGAAGCTTTCTTT.

This clonotype occurred a few times. CDR3 loop: CASSRMTATDTQYF. In nucleotides, the CDR3 is TGTGCCAGCAGCCGCATGACCGCCACAGATACGCAGTATTTT. The chain has TRBV7-2 and TRBJ2-3; D ambiguous. Per the germline V gene, CDR1 is SGHTA and CDR2 is FQGNSA. CDR3 size: 14 residues. V shed 5 bases and J shed 2 bases, with 11 bases lying between them.